This TCR beta chain is from a study of blood T cells in healthy people across ages. Combining a sample-barcoded 5' primer with a J-beta primer mix, a second PCR ran for roughly 6 to 12 cycles. MiXCR, applied by TCRdb to the 5' RACE reads, yields one record per CDR3 protein. The data hold roughly 1.5 million distinct CDR3 sequences, with less than 45% observed a single time. Germline CDR1 and CDR2: SQVTM and ANQGSEA. The length of the CDR3 is 14 residues. Trimming removed 6 bases at V and 1 base at J, with 14 bases between. The rearrangement uses TRBV29-1 and TRBJ2-3; D is tentatively TRBD1 or TRBD2 (6 bases each). Sequenced: blood. The receptor's source is a woman under 30 in good health. The CDR3 is CSVLGGPGTDTQYF. CDR3 coding DNA: TGCAGCGTCCTTGGGGGGCCGGGCACAGATACGCAGTATTTT.